Described below is a single T cell receptor (beta chain) sequence and its context. These data originate in a study of OX40 agonist ivuxolimab in advanced cancers. Looking at the study overall: Partial responses, seen in three patients, involved one hepatocellular carcinoma and two cutaneous melanomas.

TCRdb keeps only in-frame clones here, not all; method: immunoSEQ multiplex PCR. The data show tens of thousands of clones, 87% seen once. Germline assignment: CDR1 GTSNPN and CDR2 SVGIG (reference sequence). The CDR3 is 12 amino acids. Deletions cut 4 bases from V and 2 bases from J, with 7 bases between. The sample in question was CD4+ or CD8+ T cells sorted from blood, obtained in a trial of the OX40 agonist ivuxolimab. The sequence came from an adult with an advanced solid tumor such as melanoma, head and neck, liver or kidney cancer. The V and J genes are TRBV30 and TRBJ2-3, with D tentatively TRBD1 (5 bases). The CDR3 sequence is CAWTGYTDTQYF. CDR3 in DNA: TGTGCCTGGACAGGGTACACAGATACGCAGTATTTT.